The 28 T cell receptor beta chains below all came from one sample that was sequenced in a study of neurological immune-mediated disorders. TCRdb analysed the 5' RACE reads with MiXCR anew, one entry per CDR3 protein. The table includes 49,000 or so distinct CDR3 sequences, around 4.3% detected once. The sample consisted of PBMCs. The receptors were gathered from a woman aged 55-75 years with multiple sclerosis.

In this sample, this clonotype turned up many times. The chain carries TRBV5-1 and TRBJ2-4; TRBD1 agrees at 10 bases. This CDR3 spans 14 amino acids. V lost 4 bases, J lost 9 bases, and 7 bases stayed unmatched. Germline V lookup: CDR1 SGHRS, CDR2 YFSETQ. CDR3 sequence reads: CASSAGTGAAIQYF. CDR3 sequence (DNA): TGCGCCAGCAGCGCCGGGACAGGGGCGGCCATTCAGTACTTC.

This clonotype was found many times. This chain uses TRBV5-1 with TRBJ2-1; D is uncertain. Trimming cost V 2 bases and J 7 bases, with 16 bases left between them. Germline loops: CDR1 SGHRS, CDR2 YFSETQ. The CDR3 length is 15 residues. CDR3 bases: TGCGCCAGCAGCTTACACCTTCGACACGCGAATGAGCAGTTCTTC. Protein product: CASSLHLRHANEQFF.

This clonotype was seen a handful of times. The chain carries TRBV10-3 and TRBJ2-1; 7 bases are a match to TRBD1. Per germline, CDR1 ENHRY and CDR2 SYGVKD. This CDR3 comprises 14 residues. Trimming cost V 6 bases and J 0 bases; bases outside gene matches: 2. The CDR3 DNA follows: TGTGCCATCAGGGGGGACAGCTCCTACAATGAGCAGTTCTTC. This sequence encodes CAIRGDSSYNEQFF.

This clonotype was observed many times. The gene calls are TRBV4-1 and TRBJ2-1; D is unclear. V lost 0 bases, J lost 9 bases, and 6 bases lay in between. This CDR3 is built from 12 residues. The germline V gene has CDR1 MGHRA and CDR2 YSYEKL. The CDR3 spells CASSQDWGEQFF. The CDR3 DNA reads TGCGCCAGCAGCCAAGATTGGGGTGAGCAGTTCTTC.

This clonotype has ten or more counts. This chain links TRBV5-1 with TRBJ1-1; D uncertain. This CDR3 is built from 14 residues. Germline V gives CDR1 SGHRS, CDR2 YFSETQ. V was cut by 3 bases and J by 1 base, with 10 bases left in between. CDR3: CASSSSAANTEAFF. For the CDR3, the DNA is TGCGCCAGCAGCTCCAGTGCGGCGAACACTGAAGCTTTCTTT. Filled out from reference TRBV5-1 and TRBJ1-1, the complete variable domain reads KAGVTQTPRYLIKTRGQQVTLSCSPISGHRSVSWYQQTPGQGLQFLFEYFSETQRNKGNFPGRFSGRQFSNSRSEMNVSTLELGDSALYLCASSSSAANTEAFFGQGTRLTVV.

The rearrangement uses TRBV7-9 and TRBJ2-3, with a tentative D call TRBD2 (6 bases). The germline gives CDR1 SEHNR, CDR2 FQNEAQ (reference sequence). Trimming cost V 6 bases and J 2 bases, with 12 bases left between them. The CDR3 extends over 14 amino acids. The DNA for the CDR3 is TGTGCCAGCAGGTCGAGGACTAACACAGATACGCAGTATTTT. This encodes CASRSRTNTDTQYF.

Many counts were recorded for this clonotype. CDR3 coding DNA: TGTGCCAGCAGCCAAGGGAACACGGGACTCAACGAGCAGTACTTC. Encoded protein: CASSQGNTGLNEQYF. The chain uses TRBV3-1 and TRBJ2-7, with a weak D call TRBD2 (6 bases). Trimming took off 1 base at V and 5 bases at J, with 15 bases between the two ends. The CDR3 has 15 amino acids. CDR1 and CDR2 (germline): LGHDT, YNNKEL (reference sequence).

Many counts were recorded for this clonotype. The rearrangement uses TRBV6-5 and TRBJ2-7; 7 bases align to TRBD2. The junction had 10 bases not matched to a gene; V was cut back by 6 bases and J by 5 bases. The germline V gene encodes CDR1 MNHEY and CDR2 SVGAGI. The CDR3 loop spans 14 amino acids. CDR3 DNA: TGTGCCAGCAGCCCTAACGCGGGGGTCCACGAGCAGTACTTC. It codes for CASSPNAGVHEQYF.

This clonotype was detected only a few times. The chain couples TRBV4-1 to TRBJ2-3, with 11 bases lining up with TRBD2. J was trimmed by 2 bases and V by 3 bases; bases with no gene match: 10. Per the germline V gene, CDR1 is MGHRA and CDR2 is YSYEKL. The CDR3 spans 18 residues. The CDR3 region is CASSHPPRTSGYTDTQYF. As DNA, the CDR3 is TGCGCCAGCAGCCATCCACCCCGGACTAGCGGGTACACAGATACGCAGTATTTT.

This clonotype has only a few counts. The V and J genes are TRBV12-3 or TRBV12-4 and TRBJ2-5; D is possibly TRBD1 or TRBD2 (5 bases each). The CDR3 covers 15 residues. Trimming stripped 1 base from V and 5 bases from J, with 14 bases between. The CDR3 loop reads CASSLVQRGRETQYF. DNA of the CDR3: TGTGCCAGCAGTTTAGTCCAGAGGGGTCGGGAGACCCAGTACTTC.

The rearrangement joins TRBV3-1 to TRBJ2-1; D gene unclear. Trimming left V 1 base short and J 6 bases short, with 7 bases between. The CDR3 totals 13 residues. Germline V gene sequence: CDR1 LGHDT, CDR2 YNNKEL (reference sequence). CDR3 DNA: TGTGCCAGCAGCCAAGTCCGCGGCAATGAGCAGTTCTTC. Translating it yields CASSQVRGNEQFF.

Many counts were recorded for this clonotype. The chain uses TRBV19 and TRBJ2-7; 7 bases match TRBD2. Trimming at V came to 5 bases and at J to 2 bases, leaving 3 bases not matched to a gene. Germline-derived CDR1 and CDR2 are LNHDA and SQIVND (reference sequence). The CDR3 is 13 residues long. Here the CDR3 DNA reads TGTGCCAGTAGTTTGACTAGCCCCTACGAGCAGTACGTC. Amino acid sequence: CASSLTSPYEQYV.

This clonotype was seen ten or more times. The chain has TRBV3-2 and TRBJ2-5; the table names TRBD1, a call not compared with the DNA. TRBV3-2 is a pseudogene segment. The CDR3 is made up of 14 amino acids. Here the CDR3 DNA reads TGTGCCAGGGGACAGGGGGCAGCGCAAGAGACCCAGTACTTC. Translating it yields CARGQGAAQETQYF.

This clonotype has ten or more counts. J is TRBJ2-2 and V is TRBV9; possible D gene TRBD2, 7 bases. From germline, CDR1 is SGDLS and CDR2 YYNGEE. The V and J ends lost 0 bases and 1 base respectively, with 10 bases between them. This CDR3 region has 16 residues. The CDR3 loop reads CASSVGGGGNTGELFF. CDR3 coding DNA: TGTGCCAGCAGCGTAGGCGGGGGCGGGAACACCGGGGAGCTGTTTTTT.

About this clonotype itself: This may be a read error: a much more frequent sequence differs by one nucleotide. V gene TRBV3-1 combines with J gene TRBJ2-7; D remains ambiguous. Germline V CDR1 and CDR2: LGHDT, YNNKEL (reference sequence). V was cut by 2 bases and J by 2 bases, with 10 bases left in between. The CDR3 is made up of 14 amino acids. CDR3 DNA sequence: TGTGCCAGCAGCCAACGCGGAAAAGCCTACGAGCAGTACTTC. Translation: CASSQRGKAYEQYF.

This clonotype has a count of ten or more. The V call is TRBV5-6, the J call TRBJ1-1; D gene ambiguous. The CDR3 is 14 amino acids. Germline CDR1 is SGHDT and CDR2 is YYEEEE. V was clipped by 0 bases and J by 5 bases, with 11 bases between them. The CDR3 is CASSLVVAGTEAFF. The CDR3 nucleotides are TGTGCCAGCAGCTTGGTAGTGGCGGGGACTGAAGCTTTCTTT.

This clonotype was found many times. The chain has TRBV20-1 and TRBJ2-3; 9 bases map to TRBD2. This CDR3 is built from 13 residues. Per germline, CDR1 DFQATT and CDR2 SNEGSKA (reference sequence). The CDR3 region has the DNA TGCAGCCGTAGCGGGAGCCCCCCAGATACGCAGTATTTT. Its translation is CSRSGSPPDTQYF.

There are many counts of this clonotype. The chain carries TRBV20-1 and TRBJ2-4, with D uncertain. Trimming took 3 bases from V and 4 from J, leaving 10 bases between them. Germline CDR1 is DFQATT and CDR2 is SNEGSKA (reference sequence). The CDR3 consists of 13 residues. The DNA for the CDR3 is TGCAGTGCTAGTGAGACTCTAAAAAACATTCAGTACTTC. Amino acid sequence: CSASETLKNIQYF.

There are many counts of this clonotype. This chain connects TRBV5-1 to TRBJ2-3; D gene ambiguous. The ends were cut back, 3 bases at V and 0 bases at J, with 5 bases in the middle. Germline lookup yields CDR1 SGHRS and CDR2 YFSETQ. The CDR3 contains 13 residues. In DNA, the CDR3 is TGCGCCAGCAGCTCCCCGAGCACAGATACGCAGTATTTT. This gives the protein CASSSPSTDTQYF. The full variable domain, its missing parts supplied by reference TRBV5-1 and TRBJ2-3, is KAGVTQTPRYLIKTRGQQVTLSCSPISGHRSVSWYQQTPGQGLQFLFEYFSETQRNKGNFPGRFSGRQFSNSRSEMNVSTLELGDSALYLCASSSPSTDTQYFGPGTRLTVL.

As concerns this clonotype: No conserved phenylalanine or tryptophan ends this CDR3, so it is likely a read error. The chain links TRBV9 to TRBJ2-5, with D perhaps being TRBD1 or TRBD2 (6 bases each). The CDR3 is 14 amino acids. Germline V CDR1 and CDR2: SGDLS, YYNGEE. Deletions cut 4 bases from V and 5 bases from J, with 15 bases between. CDR3 in amino acids: CASSPTGGPETQYN. CDR3 coding DNA: TGTGCCAGCAGCCCGACAGGAGGGCCGGAGACCCAGTACAAC.

The rearrangement links TRBV7-2 to TRBJ1-5; a weak D match, TRBD1 (6 bases). The germline V gene has CDR1 SGHTA and CDR2 FQGNSA. The CDR3 totals 15 residues. The V end lost 1 base, the J end lost 2 bases, and 9 bases lay between the germline ends. The CDR3 region has the DNA TGTGCCAGCAGCTTAGGAGGGGGGGGCAATCAGCCCCAGCATTTT. Its protein is CASSLGGGGNQPQHF.

This clonotype was detected ten times or more. The genes are TRBV7-2 and TRBJ2-3; D may be TRBD2 (5 bases). V was pared by 1 base and J by 1 base, with 9 bases between. The V gene's germline CDR1 is SGHTA and CDR2 FQGNSA. CDR3 length: 15 amino acids. The chain's CDR3 is CASSLDLARTDTQYF. For the CDR3, the DNA is TGTGCCAGCAGCTTAGATCTAGCCCGCACAGATACGCAGTATTTT.

This clonotype was seen many times. J is TRBJ2-4 and V is TRBV12-3 or TRBV12-4; the D is unclear. The CDR3 contains 16 residues. V lost 9 bases to trimming and J lost 1 base, with 19 bases between them. In DNA form, the CDR3 reads TGTGCCAGTTCCCGCGGTTGGGTTGCGGCCAAAAACATTCAGTACTTC. Translation: CASSRGWVAAKNIQYF.

This clonotype has ten or more counts. The V gene is TRBV20-1, the J gene TRBJ1-4, with 7 bases matching TRBD1. Per the germline V gene, CDR1 is DFQATT and CDR2 is SNEGSKA (reference sequence). The CDR3 covers 13 residues. The CDR3, as DNA: TGCAGCATGAAGGGGACAGCTAATGAAAAACTGTTTTTT. Translation: CSMKGTANEKLFF.

V gene TRBV20-1 combines with J gene TRBJ2-5, with TRBD1 matching over 8 bases. The CDR3 consists of 15 residues. Germline loops: CDR1 DFQATT, CDR2 SNEGSKA (reference sequence). The trim removed 5 bases at V and 5 bases at J, leaving 13 bases unmatched. The CDR3 protein is CSAPGTRGRRETQYF. CDR3 nucleotide sequence: TGCAGTGCTCCGGGAACCAGGGGGCGAAGGGAGACCCAGTACTTC.

This rearrangement joins TRBV7-2 to TRBJ1-2, with TRBD1 identical over 8 bases. Germline loops: CDR1 SGHTA, CDR2 FQGNSA. J lost 6 bases, V lost 5 bases, and 5 bases had no gene match. CDR3 size: 13 residues. In DNA form, the CDR3 reads TGTGCCAGCAGCCTAAGACAGGGGAATGGCTACACCTTC. Protein sequence: CASSLRQGNGYTF. The full variable domain, in which reference TRBV7-2 and TRBJ1-2 provide the parts outside the CDR3, is GAGVSQSPSNKVTEKGKDVELRCDPISGHTALYWYRQSLGQGLEFLIYFQGNSAPDKSGLPSDRFSAERTGGSVSTLTIQRTQQEDSAVYLCASSLRQGNGYTFGSGTRLTVV.

At least ten counts were recorded for this clonotype. J is TRBJ1-1 and V is TRBV7-3, with D possibly being TRBD1 (6 bases). Germline assignment: CDR1 SGHTA and CDR2 FQGTGA. Trimming stripped 5 bases from V and 5 bases from J, with 15 bases between. The CDR3 is 14 residues long. DNA of the CDR3: TGTGCCAGCAGCAAACAGGGCGAAATGACTGAAGCTTTCTTT. Translated: CASSKQGEMTEAFF.

In its sample, this clonotype was seen many times. This chain links TRBV11-1 with TRBJ2-1, with TRBD1 matching 7 bases. This CDR3 has 16 amino acids. V trimming: 1 base; J trimming: 4 bases; junction bases outside the gene matches: 7. Germline CDR1 and CDR2: SGHAT and FQDESV (reference sequence). Here the CDR3 reads CASSLERGLGYNEQFF. The CDR3, as DNA: TGTGCCAGCAGCTTAGAAAGGGGGCTGGGGTACAATGAGCAGTTCTTC.